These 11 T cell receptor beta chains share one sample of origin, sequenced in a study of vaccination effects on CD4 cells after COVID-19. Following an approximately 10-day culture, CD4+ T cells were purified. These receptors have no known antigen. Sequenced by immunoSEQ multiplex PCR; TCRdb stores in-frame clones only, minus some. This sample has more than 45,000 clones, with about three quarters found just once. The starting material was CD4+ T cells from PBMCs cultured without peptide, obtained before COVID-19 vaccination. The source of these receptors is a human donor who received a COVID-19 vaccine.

CDR3 in amino acids: CASSGGLWATEAFF. The CDR3 DNA reads as TGTGCCAGCAGCGGGGGACTCTGGGCCACTGAAGCTTTCTTT. The chain recombines TRBV5-6 with TRBJ1-1; weak D call: TRBD1 (5 bases). CDR1 SGHDT and CDR2 YYEEEE come from the germline V gene. The CDR3 extends over 14 amino acids. Trimming took 4 bases from V and 4 from J, leaving 14 bases between them.

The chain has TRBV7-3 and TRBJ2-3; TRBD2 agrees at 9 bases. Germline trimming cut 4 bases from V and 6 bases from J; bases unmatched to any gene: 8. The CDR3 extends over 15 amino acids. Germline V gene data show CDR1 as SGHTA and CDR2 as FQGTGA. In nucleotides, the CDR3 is TGTGCCAGCAGCTCGCGGGGGGGCCCTAGGGATACGCAGTATTTT. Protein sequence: CASSSRGGPRDTQYF.

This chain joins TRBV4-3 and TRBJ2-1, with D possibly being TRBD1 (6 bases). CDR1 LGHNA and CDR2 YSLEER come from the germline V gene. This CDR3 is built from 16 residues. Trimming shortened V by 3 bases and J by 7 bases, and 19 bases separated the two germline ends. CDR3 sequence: CASSHITRDMGNEQFF. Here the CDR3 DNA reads TGCGCCAGCAGCCACATTACCCGGGACATGGGGAATGAGCAGTTCTTC.

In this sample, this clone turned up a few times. The chain's CDR3 is CASSHQTGINTEAFF. CDR3 coding DNA: TGCGCCAGCAGCCACCAAACCGGGATCAACACTGAAGCTTTCTTT. The rearrangement uses TRBV5-1 and TRBJ1-1; D is uncertain. Germline lookup yields CDR1 SGHRS and CDR2 YFSETQ. This CDR3 region has 15 residues. Trimming took off 4 bases at V and 2 bases at J, with 15 bases between the two ends.

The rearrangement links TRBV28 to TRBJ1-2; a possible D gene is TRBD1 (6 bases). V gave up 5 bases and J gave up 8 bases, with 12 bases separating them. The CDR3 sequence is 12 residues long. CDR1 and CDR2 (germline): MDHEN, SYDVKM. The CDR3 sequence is CASSPTGYGYTF. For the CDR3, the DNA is TGTGCCAGCAGTCCAACAGGGTACGGCTACACCTTC.

CDR3 bases: TGCGCCAGCAGCTTGATAGGACAGGGTGATCCCCTCCACTTT. Amino acids: CASSLIGQGDPLHF. V is TRBV5-1 and J is TRBJ1-6; 8 nucleotides line up with TRBD1. The germline gives CDR1 SGHRS, CDR2 YFSETQ. The CDR3 is made up of 14 amino acids. V shed 1 base and J 13 bases; nucleotides not matched to a gene: 7. Drawing the rest from reference TRBV5-1 and TRBJ1-6, the complete variable domain is KAGVTQTPRYLIKTRGQQVTLSCSPISGHRSVSWYQQTPGQGLQFLFEYFSETQRNKGNFPGRFSGRQFSNSRSEMNVSTLELGDSALYLCASSLIGQGDPLHFGNGTRLTVT.

CDR3 bases: TGTGCCAGTAGACCGCCCGGGACGGGAAATGAAAAACTGTTTTTT. This codes for CASRPPGTGNEKLFF. The V gene is TRBV19, the J gene TRBJ1-4; D is perhaps TRBD1 (5 bases). Trimming cost V 6 bases and J 5 bases, with 16 bases left between them. Germline V gene lookup returns CDR1 LNHDA and CDR2 SQIVND (reference sequence). This CDR3 is built from 15 residues.

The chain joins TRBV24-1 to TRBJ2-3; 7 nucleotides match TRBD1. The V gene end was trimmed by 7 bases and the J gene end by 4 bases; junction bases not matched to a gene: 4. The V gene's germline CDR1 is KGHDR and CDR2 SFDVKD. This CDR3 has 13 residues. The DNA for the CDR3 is TGTGCCACCAGGGGCACAGGGGCAGATACGCAGTATTTT. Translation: CATRGTGADTQYF.

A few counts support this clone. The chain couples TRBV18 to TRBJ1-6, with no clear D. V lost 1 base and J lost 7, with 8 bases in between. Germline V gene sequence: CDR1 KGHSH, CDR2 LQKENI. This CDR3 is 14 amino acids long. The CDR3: CASSPQEANSPLHF. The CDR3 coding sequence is TGTGCCAGCTCACCACAGGAGGCAAATTCACCCCTCCACTTT. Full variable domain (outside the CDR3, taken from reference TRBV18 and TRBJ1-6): NAGVMQNPRHLVRRRGQEARLRCSPMKGHSHVYWYRQLPEEGLKFMVYLQKENIIDESGMPKERFSAEFPKEGPSILRIQQVVRGDSAAYFCASSPQEANSPLHFGNGTRLTVT.

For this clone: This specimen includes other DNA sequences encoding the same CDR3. CDR3 sequence (DNA): TGTGCCAGCAGTCGACAGGGGGGAAACACTGAAGCTTTCTTT. Translation: CASSRQGGNTEAFF. V and J are TRBV2 and TRBJ1-1; TRBD1 aligns across 9 bases. The CDR3 sequence is 14 residues long. The V gene's germline CDR1 is SNHLY and CDR2 FYNNEI. Trimming cost V 5 bases and J 2 bases; bases outside gene matches: 3.

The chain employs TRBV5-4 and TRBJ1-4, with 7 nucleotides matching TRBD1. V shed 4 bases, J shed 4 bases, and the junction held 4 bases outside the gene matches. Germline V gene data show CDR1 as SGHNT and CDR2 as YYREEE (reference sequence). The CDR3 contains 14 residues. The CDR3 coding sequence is TGTGCCAGCAGCCGGACAGGCCTTAATGAAAAACTGTTTTTT. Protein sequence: CASSRTGLNEKLFF.